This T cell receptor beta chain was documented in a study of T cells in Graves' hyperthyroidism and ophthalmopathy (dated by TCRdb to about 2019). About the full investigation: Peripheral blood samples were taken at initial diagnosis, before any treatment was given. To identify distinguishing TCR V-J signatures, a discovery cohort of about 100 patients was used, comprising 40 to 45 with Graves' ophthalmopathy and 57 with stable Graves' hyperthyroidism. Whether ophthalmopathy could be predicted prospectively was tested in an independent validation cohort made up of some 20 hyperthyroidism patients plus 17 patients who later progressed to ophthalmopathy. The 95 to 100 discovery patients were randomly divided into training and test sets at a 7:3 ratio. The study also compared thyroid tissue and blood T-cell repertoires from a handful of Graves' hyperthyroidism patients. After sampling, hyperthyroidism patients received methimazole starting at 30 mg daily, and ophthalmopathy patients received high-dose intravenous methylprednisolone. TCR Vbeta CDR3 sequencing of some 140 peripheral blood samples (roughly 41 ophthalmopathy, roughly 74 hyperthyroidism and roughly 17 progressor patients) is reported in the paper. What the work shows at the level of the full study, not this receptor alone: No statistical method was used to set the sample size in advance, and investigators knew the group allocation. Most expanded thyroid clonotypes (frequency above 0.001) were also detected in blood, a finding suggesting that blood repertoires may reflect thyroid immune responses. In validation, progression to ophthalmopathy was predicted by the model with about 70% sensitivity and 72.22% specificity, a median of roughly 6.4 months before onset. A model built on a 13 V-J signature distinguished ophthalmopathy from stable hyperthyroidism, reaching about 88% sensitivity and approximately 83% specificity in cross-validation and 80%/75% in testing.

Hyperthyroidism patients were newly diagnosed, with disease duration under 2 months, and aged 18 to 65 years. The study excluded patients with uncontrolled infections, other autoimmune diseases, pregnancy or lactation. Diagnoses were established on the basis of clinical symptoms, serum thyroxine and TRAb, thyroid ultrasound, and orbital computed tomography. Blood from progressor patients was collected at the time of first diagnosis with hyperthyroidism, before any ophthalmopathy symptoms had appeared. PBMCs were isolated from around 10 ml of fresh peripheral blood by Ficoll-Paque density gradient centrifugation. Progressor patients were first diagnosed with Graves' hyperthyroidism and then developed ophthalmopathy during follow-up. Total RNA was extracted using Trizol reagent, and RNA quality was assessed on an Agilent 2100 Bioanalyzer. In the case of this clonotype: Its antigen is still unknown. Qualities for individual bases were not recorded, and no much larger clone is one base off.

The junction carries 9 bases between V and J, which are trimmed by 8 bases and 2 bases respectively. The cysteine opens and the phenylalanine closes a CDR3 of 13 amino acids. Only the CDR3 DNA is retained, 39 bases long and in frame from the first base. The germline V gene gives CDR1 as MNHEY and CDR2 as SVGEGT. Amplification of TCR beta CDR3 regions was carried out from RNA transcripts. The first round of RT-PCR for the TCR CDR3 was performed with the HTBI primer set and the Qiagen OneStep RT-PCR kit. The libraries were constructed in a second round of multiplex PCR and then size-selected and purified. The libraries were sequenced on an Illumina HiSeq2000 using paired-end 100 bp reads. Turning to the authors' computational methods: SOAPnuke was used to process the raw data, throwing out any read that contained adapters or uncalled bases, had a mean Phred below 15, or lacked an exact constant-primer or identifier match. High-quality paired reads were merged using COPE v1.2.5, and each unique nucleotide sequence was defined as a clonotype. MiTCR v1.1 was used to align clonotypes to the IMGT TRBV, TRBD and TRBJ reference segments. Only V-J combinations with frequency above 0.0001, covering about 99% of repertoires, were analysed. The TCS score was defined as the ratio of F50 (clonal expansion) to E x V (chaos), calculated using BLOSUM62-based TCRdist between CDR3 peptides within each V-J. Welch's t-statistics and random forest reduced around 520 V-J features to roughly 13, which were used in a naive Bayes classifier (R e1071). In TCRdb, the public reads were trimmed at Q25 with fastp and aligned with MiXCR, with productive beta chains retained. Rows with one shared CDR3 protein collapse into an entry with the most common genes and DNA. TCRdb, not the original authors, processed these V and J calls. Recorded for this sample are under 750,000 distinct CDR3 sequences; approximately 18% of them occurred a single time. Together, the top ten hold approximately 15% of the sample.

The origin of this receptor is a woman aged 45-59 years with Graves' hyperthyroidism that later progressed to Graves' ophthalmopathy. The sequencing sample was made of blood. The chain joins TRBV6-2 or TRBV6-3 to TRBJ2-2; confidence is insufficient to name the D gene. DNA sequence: TGTGCCAGCGGAGACCCTAACACCGGGGAGCTGTTTTTT. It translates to CASGDPNTGELFF.